This T cell receptor beta chain was profiled in a study of blood T cell repertoires in COVID-19 (dated by TCRdb to 2018 to 2020). Some background on the complete study: Samples covering the acute and convalescent phases of COVID-19 were provided by collaborators in the United States, Italy and Spain. The material from the prospective study consisted of cDNA or gDNA derived from T cells, B-cell-depleted T cells, or PBMCs. Deeply sampled blood TCRbeta repertoires from subjects exposed to, actively infected with, or recovered from COVID-19 were included in the dataset. The repertoires were released in a freely available public database intended as a resource for research on the immune response to SARS-CoV-2. Samples came from the ongoing ImmuneRACE study (first 160 participants) plus 1,254 subjects from 6 global collaborators. Nearly every sample came with metadata listing a de-identified subject ID, COVID-19 status, age in years and sex. HLA class I and class II types, where available, came from metadata supplied by the sample provider rather than from assay-based typing. Findings and caveats that apply to the study as a whole: The amount of clinical and demographic metadata varied by source and participant and was provided uncurated.

Points on this clone: It has no known antigen specificity. Qualities for individual bases were not recorded, and no much larger clone is one base off.

The cysteine opens and the phenylalanine closes a CDR3 of 15 amino acids. This entry keeps only the CDR3 DNA: 45 bases, framed from base 1. Trimming removed 5 bases from V and 4 bases from J; the gene matches leave 8 bases unexplained. Per the germline V gene, MNHEY is the CDR1 and SVGEGT is the CDR2. Participants in the prospective study were aged roughly 18 to 100 years, lived in about two dozen United States geographic areas, and enrolled through a virtual design. To assign participants to cohorts, the prospective study relied on clinical history that participants themselves reported in a screening survey and a study questionnaire. For ImmuneRACE Cohort 3, a participant was defined as recovered based on two consecutive negative NP/OP PCR tests, clearance by a healthcare professional, or resolution of symptoms. In the prospective study, mobile phlebotomists collected whole blood, serum and a nasopharyngeal or oropharyngeal swab from each participant. Prospective study participants could optionally give additional blood draws and questionnaires over an approximately 2-month period. Before DNA extraction, blood samples from the prospective study were shipped at room temperature or frozen.

TCRbeta CDR3 regions were amplified from genomic DNA by means of the immunoSEQ Assay, a bias-controlled multiplex PCR. The authors' analysis ran thus. Within the assay, amplification of reference gene primers was used to estimate how many nucleated cells each sample contained. Sequence reads were collapsed and filtered to measure the absolute abundance of every unique TCRbeta CDR3 rearrangement. For each sample, productive Simpson clonality was calculated as the square root of Simpson's diversity index over productive rearrangements. TCRdb took this table from immuneACCESS and kept in-frame rearrangements with V and J called. Such tables lack part of the clones; where checked against another copy, unresolved V genes explain under half of the gap, and the rest is unexplained. V, J and clone size were drawn from that table, and D and trimming were deduced from the DNA. This sample gives under 200,000 clones in total; 88% of them show up just once. The top ten clonotypes cover approximately 7% of the sample.

This chain is built from TRBV6-2 or TRBV6-3 and TRBJ2-1, with 7 bases matching TRBD2. The receptor was derived from a woman aged 45-65 years who had recovered from COVID-19. The sample was PBMCs or T cells enriched from blood (not recorded which). CDR3 sequence: CASSDRRGVYNEQFF. The DNA reads as follows: TGTGCCAGCAGTGACCGTCGGGGGGTTTACAATGAGCAGTTCTTC.